Listed below are T cell receptor beta chains from one sample, sequenced in a study of T cell responses to AZD1222 COVID-19 vaccine. Sequencing was performed with immunoSEQ multiplex PCR; in TCRdb, only in-frame clones are kept and a portion is missing. The sample has approximately 150,000 clones; 90% to 95% are singletons. The sample was peripheral blood, taken 28 days after the second AZD1222 dose. All receptors come from an adult who received the AZD1222 COVID-19 vaccine. Each CDR3 is given with its conserved first and last residue. A D gene is named only where the DNA matches it firmly. Some rows have no size entry. The others give once, few or many, or a class for an expanded clone.

abundance	d_gene	len	v_gene	j_gene	CDR3aa	CDR3nt
.	.	16	TRBV19	TRBJ2-1	CASSIGLGPRTHEQFF	TGTGCCAGTAGTATTGGCCTGGGACCCCGAACCCATGAGCAGTTCTTC
.	.	12	TRBV11-2	TRBJ1-1	CASSLGRTEAFF	TGTGCCAGCAGCCTTGGGCGCACTGAAGCTTTCTTT
.	.	11	TRBV10-2	TRBJ2-1	CASSEGGEQFF	TGCGCCAGCAGTGAAGGAGGTGAGCAGTTCTTC
.	.	14	TRBV6-6	TRBJ2-2	CASSWGRLSGELFF	TGTGCCAGCTCTTGGGGCAGGTTATCCGGGGAGCTGTTTTTT
.	.	15	TRBV6-5	TRBJ1-6	CASQRGRILSSPLHF	TGTGCCAGCCAACGGGGAAGAATCTTGAGTTCACCCCTCCACTTT
.	.	14	TRBV6-5	TRBJ1-1	CASIVAGVNTEAFF	TGTGCCAGCATCGTCGCGGGGGTAAACACTGAAGCTTTCTTT
.	TRBD2	12	TRBV6-6	TRBJ2-1	CASSYVAGGEFF	TGTGCCAGCAGTTACGTAGCGGGAGGCGAGTTCTTC
many	.	11	TRBV3-1/TRBV3-2	TRBJ2-7	CASGTAYEQYF	TGTGCCAGCGGCACCGCCTACGAGCAGTACTTC
.	TRBD1	15	TRBV7-6	TRBJ2-3	CASSITGVGTDTQYF	TGTGCCAGCAGCATCACAGGGGTTGGCACAGATACGCAGTATTTT
.	TRBD1	16	TRBV24-1	TRBJ1-5	CATSDSGTGAGQPQHF	TGTGCCACCAGTGATTCGGGGACAGGGGCGGGTCAGCCCCAGCATTTT
.	.	17	TRBV11-2	TRBJ2-1	CASSHGPTGRSYNEQFF	TGTGCCAGCAGCCACGGCCCAACGGGGAGGTCCTACAATGAGCAGTTCTTC
.	TRBD1	13	TRBV29-1	TRBJ2-1	CSVADRGYNEQFF	TGCAGCGTAGCGGACAGGGGTTACAATGAGCAGTTCTTC
.	.	16	TRBV10-2	TRBJ2-1	CASSESLGGSYNEQFF	TGCGCCAGCAGTGAGTCTTTGGGGGGCTCCTACAATGAGCAGTTCTTC